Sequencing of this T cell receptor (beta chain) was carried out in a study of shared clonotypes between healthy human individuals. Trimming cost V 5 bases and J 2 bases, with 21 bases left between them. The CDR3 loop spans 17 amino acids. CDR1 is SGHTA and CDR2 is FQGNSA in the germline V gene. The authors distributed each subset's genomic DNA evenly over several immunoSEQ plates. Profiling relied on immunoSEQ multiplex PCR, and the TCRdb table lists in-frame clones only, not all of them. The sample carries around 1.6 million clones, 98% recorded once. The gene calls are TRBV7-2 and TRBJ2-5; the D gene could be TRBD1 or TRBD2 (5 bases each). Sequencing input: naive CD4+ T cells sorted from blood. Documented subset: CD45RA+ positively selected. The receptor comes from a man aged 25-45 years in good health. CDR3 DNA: TGTGCCAGCAGCCGTTTTGTAACGGGGACCTTACAAGAGACCCAGTACTTC. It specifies CASSRFVTGTLQETQYF.